The clone carrying this T cell receptor (beta chain) was counted between two and nine times. Sample-barcoded 5' priming and a J-beta primer mix drove a second PCR of about 6 to 12 cycles. TCRdb used MiXCR to reprocess the 5' RACE reads, holding one entry per CDR3 protein. The repertoire consists of over 600,000 distinct CDR3 sequences, with 46% occurring once and the leading ten covering about a sixth. The record originates from a study of blood T cells in healthy people across ages. The V gene's germline CDR1 is LGHNA and CDR2 YSLEER. J lost 4 bases, V lost 1 base, and 20 bases had no gene match. This CDR3 contains 21 residues.

The V gene is TRBV4-3, the J gene TRBJ2-1, with 9 bases lining up with TRBD2. The source material was blood. This receptor was obtained from an elderly man in good health. The CDR3 DNA is TGCGCCAGCAGCCAAGTCGGCGGCGGGAGGGCCAGGAATAGAGGGTACAATGAGCAGTTCTTC. This sequence encodes CASSQVGGGRARNRGYNEQFF.